This T cell receptor (beta chain) originates from a study of CD8 T cells in ankylosing spondylitis. TCRdb reanalysed the 5' RACE reads using MiXCR and keeps one entry per CDR3 protein. Of a few hundred thousand distinct CDR3 sequences in the sample, about 11% were seen once. Concerning this clonotype: No antigen is known for it.

Findings and limits, study-wide: As reported, disease-linked clones showed significant enrichment in matched ankylosing spondylitis synovial fluid. Certain motif variants had earlier been reported in reactive arthritis synovial fluid and blood.

The CDR3 contains 13 residues. V was trimmed by 2 bases and J by 7 bases, leaving 14 bases between them. CDR1 and CDR2 (germline): GTSNPN, SVGIG (reference sequence). The rearrangement links TRBV30 to TRBJ1-2; D may be TRBD1 (6 bases). Sequenced material: blood, either unsorted or a sorted T cell fraction (not recorded which). This TCR was recovered from a male donor with ankylosing spondylitis or in good health (not recorded which). This CDR3 is CAWSSQGDRGYTF. The CDR3 nucleotides are TGTGCCTGGAGTTCACAGGGAGACCGTGGCTACACCTTC.